This T cell receptor (beta chain) was obtained from a study of blood T cell repertoires in COVID-19. At the level of the study: PBMCs, B-cell-depleted T cells, or T cells provided the cDNA or gDNA that made up the material.

Generated by immunoSEQ multiplex PCR, the TCRdb table keeps only in-frame clones and is missing some. Here the sample spans roughly 350,000 clones, more than 75% being singletons. Germline CDR1 and CDR2: SEHNR and FQNEAQ (reference sequence). The ends lost 5 bases at V and 5 bases at J; junction bases unmatched: 5. This CDR3 region has 15 residues. The sequence was collected from a woman aged 18-29 years who had recovered from COVID-19. This rearrangement joins TRBV7-9 to TRBJ2-2; 10 nucleotides align to TRBD1. Sequencing was done on a sample of peripheral blood. CDR3: CASSAGTGVTGELFF. CDR3 nucleotide sequence: TGTGCCAGCAGCGCAGGGACAGGGGTGACCGGGGAGCTGTTTTTT.